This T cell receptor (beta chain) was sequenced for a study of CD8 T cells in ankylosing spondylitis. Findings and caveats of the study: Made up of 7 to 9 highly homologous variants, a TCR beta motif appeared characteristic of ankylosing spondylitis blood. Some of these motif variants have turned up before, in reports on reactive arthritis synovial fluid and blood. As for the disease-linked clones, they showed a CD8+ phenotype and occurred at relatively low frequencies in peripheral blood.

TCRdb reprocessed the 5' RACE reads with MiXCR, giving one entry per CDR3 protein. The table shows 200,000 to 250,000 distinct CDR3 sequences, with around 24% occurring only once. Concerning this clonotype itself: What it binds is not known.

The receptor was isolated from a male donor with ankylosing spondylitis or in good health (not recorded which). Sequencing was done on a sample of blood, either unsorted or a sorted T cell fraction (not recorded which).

In nucleotides, the CDR3 is TGCGCCAGCAGTCAATCGAGTCTGAATAGCAATCAGCCCCAGCATTTT. It encodes CASSQSSLNSNQPQHF. The chain joins TRBV23-1 to TRBJ1-5; no clear D. TRBV23-1 is placed among ORFs of uncertain function. The CDR3 runs to 16 residues. Trimming pared 0 bases from V and 0 bases from J, leaving 9 bases between.